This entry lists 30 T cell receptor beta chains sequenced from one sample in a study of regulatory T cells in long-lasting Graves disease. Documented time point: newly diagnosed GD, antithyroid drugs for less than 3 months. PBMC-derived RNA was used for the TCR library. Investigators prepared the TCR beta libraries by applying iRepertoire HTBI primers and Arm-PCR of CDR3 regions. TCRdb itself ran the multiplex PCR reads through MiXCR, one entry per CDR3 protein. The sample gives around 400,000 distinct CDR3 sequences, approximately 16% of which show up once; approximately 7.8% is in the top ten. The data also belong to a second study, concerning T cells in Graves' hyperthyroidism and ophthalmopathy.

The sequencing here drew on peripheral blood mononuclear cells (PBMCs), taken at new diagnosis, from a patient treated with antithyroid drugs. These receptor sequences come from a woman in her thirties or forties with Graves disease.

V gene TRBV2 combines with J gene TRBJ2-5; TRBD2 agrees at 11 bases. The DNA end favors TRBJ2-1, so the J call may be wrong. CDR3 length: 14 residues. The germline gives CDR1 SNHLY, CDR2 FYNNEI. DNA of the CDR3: TGTGCCGTCCCACTAGCGGGAGCTATGAATGAGCAGTTCTTC. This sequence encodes CAVPLAGAMNEQFF.

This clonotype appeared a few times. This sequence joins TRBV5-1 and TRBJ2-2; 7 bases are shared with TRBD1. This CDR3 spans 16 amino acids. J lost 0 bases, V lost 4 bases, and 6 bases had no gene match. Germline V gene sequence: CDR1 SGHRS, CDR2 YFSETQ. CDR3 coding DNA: TGCGCCAGCAGCCTACGGACAGGATCGAACACCGGGGAGCTGTTTTTT. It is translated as CASSLRTGSNTGELFF.

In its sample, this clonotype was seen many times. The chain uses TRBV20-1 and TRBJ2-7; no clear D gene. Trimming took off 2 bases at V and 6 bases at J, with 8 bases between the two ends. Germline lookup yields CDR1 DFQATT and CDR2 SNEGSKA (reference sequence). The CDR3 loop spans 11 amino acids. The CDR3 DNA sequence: TGCAGTGCTAGAAACGGCGGCGAGCAGTACTTC. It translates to CSARNGGEQYF.

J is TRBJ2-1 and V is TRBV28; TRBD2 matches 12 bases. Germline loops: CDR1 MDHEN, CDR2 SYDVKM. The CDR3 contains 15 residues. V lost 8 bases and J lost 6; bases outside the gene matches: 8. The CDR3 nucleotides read TGTGCCAGCCGACTAGCGGGAGAGTTGGTCAATGAGCAGTTCTTC. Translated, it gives CASRLAGELVNEQFF.

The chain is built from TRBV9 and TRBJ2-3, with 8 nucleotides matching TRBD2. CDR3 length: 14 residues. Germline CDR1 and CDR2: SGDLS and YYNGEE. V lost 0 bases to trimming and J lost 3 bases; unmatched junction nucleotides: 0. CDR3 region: CASSVGLATDTQYF. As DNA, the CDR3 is TGTGCCAGCAGCGTAGGACTAGCGACAGATACGCAGTATTTT.

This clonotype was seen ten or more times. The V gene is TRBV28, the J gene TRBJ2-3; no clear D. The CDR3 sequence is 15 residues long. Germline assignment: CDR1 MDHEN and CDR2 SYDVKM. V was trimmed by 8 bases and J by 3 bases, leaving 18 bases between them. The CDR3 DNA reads TGTGCCAGCGGAAAGTTCGGAGAGTATACAGATACGCAGTATTTT. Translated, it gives CASGKFGEYTDTQYF. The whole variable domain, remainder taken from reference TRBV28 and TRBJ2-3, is DVKVTQSSRYLVKRTGEKVFLECVQDMDHENMFWYRQDPGLGLRLIYFSYDVKMKEKGDIPEGYSVSREKKERFSLILESASTNQTSMYLCASGKFGEYTDTQYFGPGTRLTVL.

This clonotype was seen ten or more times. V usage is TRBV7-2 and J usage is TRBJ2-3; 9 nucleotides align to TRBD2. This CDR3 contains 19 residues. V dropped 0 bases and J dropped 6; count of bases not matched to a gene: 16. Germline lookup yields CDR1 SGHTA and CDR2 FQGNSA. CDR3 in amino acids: CASSLAGLATDVTMDTQYF. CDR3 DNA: TGTGCCAGCAGCTTAGCGGGACTAGCTACCGACGTGACAATGGATACGCAGTATTTT.

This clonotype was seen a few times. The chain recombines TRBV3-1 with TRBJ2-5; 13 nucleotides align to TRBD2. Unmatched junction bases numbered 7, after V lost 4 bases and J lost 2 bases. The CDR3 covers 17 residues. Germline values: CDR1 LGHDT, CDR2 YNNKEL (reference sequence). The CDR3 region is CASSRWTSGSRQETQYF. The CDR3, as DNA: TGTGCCAGCAGCCGTTGGACTAGCGGGAGTAGGCAAGAGACCCAGTACTTC.

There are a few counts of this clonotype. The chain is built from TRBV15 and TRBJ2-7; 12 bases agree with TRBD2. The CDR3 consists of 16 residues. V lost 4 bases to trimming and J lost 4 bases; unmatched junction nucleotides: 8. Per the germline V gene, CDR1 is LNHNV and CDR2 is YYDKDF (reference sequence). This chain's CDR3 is CATSTMTSGSEYEQYF. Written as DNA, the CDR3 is TGTGCCACCAGCACCATGACTAGCGGGAGTGAGTACGAGCAGTACTTC. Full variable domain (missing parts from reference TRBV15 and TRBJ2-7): DAMVIQNPRYQVTQFGKPVTLSCSQTLNHNVMYWYQQKSSQAPKLLFHYYDKDFNNEADTPDNFQSRRPNTSFCFLDIRSPGLGDTAMYLCATSTMTSGSEYEQYFGPGTRLTVT.

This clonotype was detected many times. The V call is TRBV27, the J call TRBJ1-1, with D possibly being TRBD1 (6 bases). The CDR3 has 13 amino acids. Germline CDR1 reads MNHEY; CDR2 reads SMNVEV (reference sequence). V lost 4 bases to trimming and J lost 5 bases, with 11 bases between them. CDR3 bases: TGTGCCAGCAGTTCGGGGGGGCTGACTGAAGCTTTCTTT. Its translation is CASSSGGLTEAFF.

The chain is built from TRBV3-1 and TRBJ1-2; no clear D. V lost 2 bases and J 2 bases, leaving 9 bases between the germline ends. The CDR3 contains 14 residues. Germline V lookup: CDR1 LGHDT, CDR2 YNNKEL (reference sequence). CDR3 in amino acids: CASSQHDLNYGYTF. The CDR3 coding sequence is TGTGCCAGCAGCCAACACGACCTAAACTATGGCTACACCTTC.

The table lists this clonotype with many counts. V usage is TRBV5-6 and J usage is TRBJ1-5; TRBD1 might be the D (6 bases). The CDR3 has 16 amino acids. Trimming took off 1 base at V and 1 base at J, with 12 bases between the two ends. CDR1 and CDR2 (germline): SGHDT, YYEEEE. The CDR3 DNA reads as TGTGCCAGCAGCTTGTTACGGGACAACAGCAATCAGCCCCAGCATTTT. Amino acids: CASSLLRDNSNQPQHF.

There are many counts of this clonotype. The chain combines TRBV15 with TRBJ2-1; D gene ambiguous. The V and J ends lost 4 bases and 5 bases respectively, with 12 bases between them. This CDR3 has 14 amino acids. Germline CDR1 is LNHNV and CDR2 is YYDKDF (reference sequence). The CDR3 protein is CATSIGFFDNEQFF. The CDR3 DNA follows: TGTGCCACCAGCATAGGGTTTTTCGACAATGAGCAGTTCTTC.

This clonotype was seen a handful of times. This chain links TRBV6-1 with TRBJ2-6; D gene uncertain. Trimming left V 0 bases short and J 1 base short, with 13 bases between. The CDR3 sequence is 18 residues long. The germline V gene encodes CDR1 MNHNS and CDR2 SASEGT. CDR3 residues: CASSEARGVGSGANVLTF. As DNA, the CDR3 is TGTGCCAGCAGTGAAGCGCGTGGGGTAGGGTCTGGGGCCAACGTCCTGACTTTC.

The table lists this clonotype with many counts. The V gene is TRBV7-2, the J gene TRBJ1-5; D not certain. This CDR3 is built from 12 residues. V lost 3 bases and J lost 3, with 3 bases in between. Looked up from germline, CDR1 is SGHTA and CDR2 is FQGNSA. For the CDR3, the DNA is TGTGCCAGCAGCTTCGACAATCAGCCCCAGCATTTT. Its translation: CASSFDNQPQHF.

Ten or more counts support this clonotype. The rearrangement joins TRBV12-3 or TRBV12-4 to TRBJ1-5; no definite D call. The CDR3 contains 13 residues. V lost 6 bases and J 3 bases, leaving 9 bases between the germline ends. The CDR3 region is CASSSGNNQPQHF. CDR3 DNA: TGTGCCAGCAGCTCCGGGAACAATCAGCCCCAGCATTTT.

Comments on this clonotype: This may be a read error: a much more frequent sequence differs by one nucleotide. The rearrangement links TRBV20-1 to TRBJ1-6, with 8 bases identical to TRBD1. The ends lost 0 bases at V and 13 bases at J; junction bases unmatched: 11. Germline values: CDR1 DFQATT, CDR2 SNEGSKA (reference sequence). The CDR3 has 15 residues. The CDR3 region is CSARDRRTGSGPLHF. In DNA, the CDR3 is TGCAGTGCTAGAGATCGGAGGACAGGGAGTGGGCCCCTCCACTTT.

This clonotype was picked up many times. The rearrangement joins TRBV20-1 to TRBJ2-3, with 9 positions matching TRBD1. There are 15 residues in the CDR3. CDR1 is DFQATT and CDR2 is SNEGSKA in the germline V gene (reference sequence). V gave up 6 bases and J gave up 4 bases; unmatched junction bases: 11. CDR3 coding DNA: TGCAGTGCCCTCTCGGACAGGGGAGTACCAGATACGCAGTATTTT. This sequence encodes CSALSDRGVPDTQYF.

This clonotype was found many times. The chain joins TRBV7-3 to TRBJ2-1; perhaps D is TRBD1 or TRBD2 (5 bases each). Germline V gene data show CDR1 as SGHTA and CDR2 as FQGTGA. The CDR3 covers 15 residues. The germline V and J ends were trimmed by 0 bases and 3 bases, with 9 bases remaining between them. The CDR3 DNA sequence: TGTGCCAGCAGCTTAACATGGGGGATCTACAATGAGCAGTTCTTC. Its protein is CASSLTWGIYNEQFF.

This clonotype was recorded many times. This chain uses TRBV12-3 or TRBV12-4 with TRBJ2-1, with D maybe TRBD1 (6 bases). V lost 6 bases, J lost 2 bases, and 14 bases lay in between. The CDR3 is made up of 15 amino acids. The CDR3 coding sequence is TGTGCCAGCAGATTAAAAGGGGGTCCCTACAATGAGCAGTTCTTC. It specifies CASRLKGGPYNEQFF.

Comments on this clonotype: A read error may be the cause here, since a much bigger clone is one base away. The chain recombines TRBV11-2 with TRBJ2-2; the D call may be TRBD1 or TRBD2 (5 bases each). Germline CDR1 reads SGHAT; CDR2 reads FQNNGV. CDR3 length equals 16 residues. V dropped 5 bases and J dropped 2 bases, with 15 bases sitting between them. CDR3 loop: CASSRGPAVNTGELFF. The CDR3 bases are TGTGCCAGCAGCAGGGGACCAGCGGTTAACACCGGGGAGCTGTTTTTT. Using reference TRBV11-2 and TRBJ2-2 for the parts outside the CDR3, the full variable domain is EAGVAQSPRYKIIEKRQSVAFWCNPISGHATLYWYQQILGQGPKLLIQFQNNGVVDDSQLPKDRFSAERLKGVDSTLKIQPAKLEDSAVYLCASSRGPAVNTGELFFGEGSRLTVL.

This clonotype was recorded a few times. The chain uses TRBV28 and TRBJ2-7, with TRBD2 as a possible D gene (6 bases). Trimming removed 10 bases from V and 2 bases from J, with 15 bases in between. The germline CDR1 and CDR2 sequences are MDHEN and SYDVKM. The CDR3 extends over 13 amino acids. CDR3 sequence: CAIGGTDTYEQYF. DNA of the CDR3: TGTGCCATCGGCGGGACCGATACCTACGAGCAGTACTTC.

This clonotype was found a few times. CDR3 DNA sequence: TGTGCCGGAGGGTTCACCGGGGAGCTGTTTTTT. Translated: CAGGFTGELFF. The rearrangement joins TRBV19 to TRBJ2-2; tentative D call: TRBD2 (6 bases). Germline CDR1 reads LNHDA; CDR2 reads SQIVND (reference sequence). The CDR3 has 11 amino acids. Between the trimmed V and J ends, which lost 11 bases and 4 bases, there was a span of 8 bases.

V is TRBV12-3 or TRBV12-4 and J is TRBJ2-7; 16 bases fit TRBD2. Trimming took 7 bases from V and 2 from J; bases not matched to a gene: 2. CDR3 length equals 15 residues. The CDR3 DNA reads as TGTGCCAGCAAGGGACTAGCGGGAGGGACCTACGAGCAGTACTTC. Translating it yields CASKGLAGGTYEQYF.

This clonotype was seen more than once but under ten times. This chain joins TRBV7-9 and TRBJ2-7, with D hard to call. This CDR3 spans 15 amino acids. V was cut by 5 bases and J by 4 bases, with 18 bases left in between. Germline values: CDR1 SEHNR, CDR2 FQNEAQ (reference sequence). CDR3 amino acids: CASSRSAGQTYEQYF. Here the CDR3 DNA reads TGTGCCAGCAGCCGATCAGCCGGGCAGACATACGAGCAGTACTTC.

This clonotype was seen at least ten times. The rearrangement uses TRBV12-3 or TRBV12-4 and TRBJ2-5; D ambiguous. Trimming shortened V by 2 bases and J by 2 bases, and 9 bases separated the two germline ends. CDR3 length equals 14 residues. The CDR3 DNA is TGTGCCAGCAGTTTAATGGGGTCTCAAGAGACCCAGTACTTC. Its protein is CASSLMGSQETQYF.

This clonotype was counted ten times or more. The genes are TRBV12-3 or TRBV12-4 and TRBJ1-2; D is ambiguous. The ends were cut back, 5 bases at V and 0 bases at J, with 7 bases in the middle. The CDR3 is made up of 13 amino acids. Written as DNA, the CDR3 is TGTGCCAGCAGTCGCCAAGCTAACTATGGCTACACCTTC. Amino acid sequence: CASSRQANYGYTF.

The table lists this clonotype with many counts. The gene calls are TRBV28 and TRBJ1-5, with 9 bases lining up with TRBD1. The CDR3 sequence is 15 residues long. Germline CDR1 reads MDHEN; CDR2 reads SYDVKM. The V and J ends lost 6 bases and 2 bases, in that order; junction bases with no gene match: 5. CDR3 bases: TGTGCCAGCAGAACAGGGGGCGGAGGCAATCAGCCCCAGCATTTT. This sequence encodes CASRTGGGGNQPQHF.

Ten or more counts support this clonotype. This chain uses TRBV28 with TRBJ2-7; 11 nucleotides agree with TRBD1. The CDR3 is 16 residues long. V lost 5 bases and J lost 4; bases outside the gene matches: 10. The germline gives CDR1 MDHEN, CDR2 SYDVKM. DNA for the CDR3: TGTGCCAGCAGTCGTTATCAGGACAGGGGGCGGTACGAGCAGTACTTC. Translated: CASSRYQDRGRYEQYF.

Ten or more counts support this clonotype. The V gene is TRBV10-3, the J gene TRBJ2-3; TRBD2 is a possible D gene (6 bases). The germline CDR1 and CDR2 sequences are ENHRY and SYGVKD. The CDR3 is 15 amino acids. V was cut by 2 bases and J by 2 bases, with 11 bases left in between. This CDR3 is CAISERESDTDTQYF. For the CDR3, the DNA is TGTGCCATCAGTGAGCGGGAGAGTGACACAGATACGCAGTATTTT.